One sample yielded the 5 T cell receptor beta chains listed below, sequenced in a study of CD8+ T cells in alopecia areata (dated by TCRdb to the late 2010s). The label giving this sample's time point can be read as: baseline before oral tofacitinib. The library was prepared using the immunoSEQ multiplex PCR assay. RNA was extracted from all samples and reverse transcribed into cDNA, which served as template for TCR sequencing. Sourced from immuneACCESS, this table was stored by TCRdb with only in-frame sequences that have V and J called. A share of the clones is absent; for the studies checked, an unresolved V gene accounts for under half, and the remainder has no known explanation. The sample table shows over 150,000 clones, and 50% to 70% are seen once. 1.5% to 2% of the sample is taken by the ten largest. The sample in question was CD4+ T cells sorted from blood, obtained at week 0. The source of these receptors is a human donor with alopecia areata.

The V gene is TRBV6-1, the J gene TRBJ2-3, with 8 bases fitting TRBD2. The germline CDR1 and CDR2 sequences are MNHNS and SASEGT. V was clipped by 8 bases and J by 1 base; unmatched bases: 8. There are 15 residues in the CDR3. In DNA form, the CDR3 reads TGTGCCAGCTCGGCGGGGGGCCTCCGCACAGATACGCAGTATTTT. Encoded protein: CASSAGGLRTDTQYF.

Concerning this clone itself: A read error is possible here, since a much larger clone lies one base away. The chain has TRBV7-3 and TRBJ2-3; the D is unclear. Germline CDR1 SGHTA, CDR2 FQGTGA. The CDR3 spans 13 residues. V lost 3 bases, J lost 1 base, and 5 bases lay in between. In DNA, the CDR3 is TGTGCCAGCAGCTTGGACGGCACAGATACGCAGTATTTT. Its translation: CASSLDGTDTQYF.

The chain joins TRBV30 to TRBJ2-6, with a tentative D call TRBD2 (5 bases). The CDR3 sequence is 15 residues long. V was shortened by 3 bases and J by 0 bases, with 9 bases between the two germline ends. CDR1 and CDR2 (germline): GTSNPN, SVGIG (reference sequence). CDR3 nucleotides: TGTGCCTGGAGCGCGGGCCGCTCTGGGGCCAACGTCCTGACTTTC. Encoded protein: CAWSAGRSGANVLTF.

This clone was recorded a few times. The chain couples TRBV29-1 to TRBJ1-2; D is ambiguous. The V and J ends lost 0 bases and 2 bases respectively, with 7 bases between them. This CDR3 region has 13 residues. Germline assignment: CDR1 SQVTM and CDR2 ANQGSEA. The CDR3 reads CSVEDLENYGYTF. In nucleotides, the CDR3 is TGCAGCGTTGAAGATCTTGAGAACTATGGCTACACCTTC.

The chain uses TRBV9 and TRBJ2-3; 9 bases agree with TRBD2. Unmatched junction bases numbered 3, after V lost 0 bases and J lost 1 base. The germline V gene encodes CDR1 SGDLS and CDR2 YYNGEE. The CDR3 consists of 16 residues. The DNA for the CDR3 is TGTGCCAGCAGCGTAGGATCTAGCGGGGGCACAGATACGCAGTATTTT. It specifies CASSVGSSGGTDTQYF.